Each of the 12 T cell receptor beta chains below was sequenced from the same sample in a study of blood T cell repertoires in COVID-19 (dated by TCRdb to the early 2020s). Library preparation employed the immunoSEQ multiplex PCR assay. The table comes from immuneACCESS by way of TCRdb, which keeps in-frame sequences with V and J called. Part of the clones is missing from these tables; in studies checked, under half for an unresolved V gene and the rest for unknown reasons. The sample yields 350,000 or so clones; roughly 90% were counted once. The ten largest clones capture roughly 1% of the sample. Sequencing was performed on PBMCs or T cells enriched from blood (not recorded which). These receptors were collected from a woman in her 30s who had recovered from COVID-19.

The rearrangement joins TRBV28 to TRBJ1-1; D gene ambiguous. Per germline, CDR1 MDHEN and CDR2 SYDVKM. There are 14 residues in the CDR3. Trimming took 1 base from V and 0 from J, leaving 6 bases between them. CDR3 protein: CASSLLTMNTEAFF. The CDR3 region has the DNA TGTGCCAGCAGTTTATTGACAATGAACACTGAAGCTTTCTTT.

The rearrangement joins TRBV28 to TRBJ1-1; 12 bases align to TRBD1. The CDR3 contains 13 residues. Germline assignment: CDR1 MDHEN and CDR2 SYDVKM. V gave up 5 bases and J gave up 11 bases; unmatched junction bases: 6. The CDR3 here is CASSPLGQGAAFF. CDR3 coding DNA: TGTGCCAGCAGTCCCCTGGGACAGGGGGCCGCTTTCTTT.

The V and J genes are TRBV30 and TRBJ2-7, with 7 bases identical to TRBD2. The length of the CDR3 is 16 residues. Trimming took 1 base from V and 3 from J; bases not matched to a gene: 12. Germline values: CDR1 GTSNPN, CDR2 SVGIG (reference sequence). CDR3 amino acids: CAWSGPRGRGHYEQYF. In DNA form, the CDR3 reads TGTGCCTGGAGTGGCCCGCGTGGGAGGGGCCACTACGAGCAGTACTTC. Based on the CDR3 plus reference TRBV30 and TRBJ2-7, the full variable domain is SQTIHQWPATLVQPVGSPLSLECTVEGTSNPNLYWYRQAAGRGLQLLFYSVGIGQISSEVPQNLSASRPQDRQFILSSKKLLLSDSGFYLCAWSGPRGRGHYEQYFGPGTRLTVT.

In this sample, this clone turned up a few times. V gene TRBV5-4 combines with J gene TRBJ2-1, with 10 bases lining up with TRBD1. Germline V lookup: CDR1 SGHNT, CDR2 YYREEE (reference sequence). V shed 0 bases, J shed 7 bases, and the junction held 10 bases outside the gene matches. CDR3 length: 17 amino acids. The CDR3 DNA reads as TGTGCCAGCAGCTTGGAGTTAGGCCGGACAGGGGGAAATGAGCAGTTCTTC. As protein: CASSLELGRTGGNEQFF. Full variable domain (rest looked up from reference TRBV5-4 and TRBJ2-1): ETGVTQSPTHLIKTRGQQVTLRCSSQSGHNTVSWYQQALGQGPQFIFQYYREEENGRGNFPPRFSGLQFPNYSSELNVNALELDDSALYLCASSLELGRTGGNEQFFGPGTRLTVL.

The chain couples TRBV18 to TRBJ1-1; D is ambiguous. This CDR3 is 12 amino acids long. V lost 3 bases and J 8 bases, leaving 10 bases between the germline ends. Germline CDR1 KGHSH, CDR2 LQKENI. The CDR3 DNA reads as TGTGCCAGCTCACCTTATGAGGGAGAAGCTTTCTTT. Translation: CASSPYEGEAFF. The full variable domain, in which reference TRBV18 and TRBJ1-1 provide the parts outside the CDR3, is NAGVMQNPRHLVRRRGQEARLRCSPMKGHSHVYWYRQLPEEGLKFMVYLQKENIIDESGMPKERFSAEFPKEGPSILRIQQVVRGDSAAYFCASSPYEGEAFFGQGTRLTVV.

The chain employs TRBV21-1 and TRBJ1-1. TRBV21-1 is tagged as a pseudogene. The CDR3 covers 13 residues. The CDR3 DNA reads as TGTGCCAGCAGCAAAGGGGGGGGTGGTGAAGCTTTCTTT. Residues: CASSKGGGGEAFF.

The chain has TRBV11-3 and TRBJ2-5; weak D call: TRBD2 (5 bases). Per the germline V gene, CDR1 is SGHNT and CDR2 is YENEEA. The CDR3 has 13 residues. Deletions cut 5 bases from V and 4 bases from J, with 11 bases between. The CDR3 nucleotides read TGTGCCAGCAGCCCCGGGAACTTAGAGACCCAGTACTTC. Amino acids: CASSPGNLETQYF.

This chain uses TRBV5-4 with TRBJ2-1; perhaps TRBD1 as D (6 bases). The V gene's germline CDR1 is SGHNT and CDR2 YYREEE (reference sequence). The CDR3 loop spans 17 amino acids. With 0 bases removed from V and 10 bases from J, the gap between germline ends came to 23 bases. The DNA for the CDR3 is TGTGCCAGCAGCTTGGGGGGGACAATTGTTAATACCGAGGAGCAGTTCTTC. It yields the protein CASSLGGTIVNTEEQFF.

CDR3 loop: CASSTRTGGNEQYF. The DNA of the CDR3 is TGTGCCAGCAGCACACGGACAGGGGGCAACGAGCAGTACTTC. This chain uses TRBV7-2 with TRBJ2-7; 11 bases fit TRBD1. V shed 5 bases, J shed 5 bases, and the junction held 5 bases outside the gene matches. The CDR3 sequence is 14 residues long. Germline CDR1 SGHTA, CDR2 FQGNSA.

V and J are TRBV5-1 and TRBJ2-2, with no clear D. From germline, CDR1 is SGHRS and CDR2 YFSETQ. V was clipped by 7 bases and J by 0 bases, with 4 bases between them. The CDR3 consists of 12 residues. CDR3 in amino acids: CASPTNTGELFF. In DNA, the CDR3 is TGCGCCAGCCCCACGAACACCGGGGAGCTGTTTTTT.

The chain combines TRBV28 with TRBJ2-7; the match to TRBD2 covers 8 bases. Trimming removed 7 bases from V and 3 bases from J; junction bases left unmatched: 8. The CDR3 sequence is 14 residues long. CDR1 MDHEN and CDR2 SYDVKM come from the germline V gene. The CDR3 DNA follows: TGTGCCAGCACACAGGCGGGGGGCCTCTACGAGCAGTACTTC. It translates to CASTQAGGLYEQYF.

The V gene is TRBV2, the J gene TRBJ1-4; D ambiguous. V lost 6 bases and J 4 bases, leaving 9 bases between the germline ends. CDR1 SNHLY and CDR2 FYNNEI come from the germline V gene. The CDR3 extends over 13 amino acids. The CDR3 protein is CASRGARNEKLFF. CDR3 sequence (DNA): TGTGCCAGCAGGGGAGCCCGTAATGAAAAACTGTTTTTT.